This T cell receptor (beta chain) came from a study of PD-L1 blockade in urothelial cancer. Study as a whole: When patients started atezolizumab in about 2014, it was given at 1,200 mg intravenously every 3 weeks.

Produced via immunoSEQ multiplex PCR; TCRdb's table is partial and in-frame only. The repertoire holds under 35,000 clones, 89% seen once, with 6.5% to 8% in the top ten. Documented time point: peripheral blood 6 weeks after treatment start. The V gene end was trimmed by 5 bases and the J gene end by 2 bases; junction bases not matched to a gene: 12. Germline lookup yields CDR1 MNHEY and CDR2 SMNVEV (reference sequence). The CDR3 spans 18 residues. The receptor's source is a man older than 75 with urothelial cancer. The input for sequencing was PBMCs, taken around atezolizumab (anti-PD-L1) treatment. This chain connects TRBV27 to TRBJ2-4; 10 bases align to TRBD1. The CDR3 nucleotides read TGTGCCAGCAGTCCTGGACAGGGGGTGTTCGAGACCAAAAACATTCAGTACTTC. Amino acids: CASSPGQGVFETKNIQYF.